The 27 T cell receptor beta chains below were found in one sample sequenced in a study of T-cell reconstitution after alpha-beta-depleted transplantation in children. A TCRbeta library incorporating unique molecular identifiers was prepared. TCRdb processed the PCR reads anew with MiXCR; each CDR3 protein has one entry. The table has some 200,000 distinct CDR3 sequences, 11% seen once. The sample in question was PBMCs, obtained before TCRalphabeta/CD19-depleted stem cell transplant. These receptor sequences come from a child under two years old with acute myeloid leukemia, due to receive a stem cell transplant.

Worth noting for this clonotype: Germline and junction disagree at one end, which may indicate a read error. The CDR3 spells CSVARPIRGNTEGFF. The CDR3 nucleotides are TGCAGCGTTGCTCGGCCCATACGGGGGAACACTGAAGGTTTCTTT. The chain carries TRBV29-1 and TRBJ1-1, with D possibly being TRBD1 (5 bases). CDR1 is SQVTM and CDR2 is ANQGSEA in the germline V gene. CDR3 length: 15 amino acids.

This clonotype was counted at least ten times. The chain links TRBV18 to TRBJ1-5; D possibly corresponds to TRBD1 (5 bases). The ends were cut back, 2 bases at V and 2 bases at J, with 10 bases in the middle. CDR3 length: 15 residues. The germline CDR1 and CDR2 sequences are KGHSH and LQKENI. The CDR3 spells CASSPNGGGNQPQHF. The DNA of the CDR3 is TGTGCCAGCTCACCAAACGGGGGGGGCAATCAGCCCCAGCATTTT.

This clonotype occurred many times. The chain carries TRBV27 and TRBJ2-7; D gene ambiguous. The CDR3 runs 11 residues. Germline V CDR1 and CDR2: MNHEY, SMNVEV (reference sequence). Trimming shortened V by 2 bases and J by 6 bases, and 5 bases separated the two germline ends. Here the CDR3 reads CASSLKGEQYF. In nucleotides, the CDR3 is TGTGCCAGCAGTTTAAAAGGCGAGCAGTACTTC.

This clonotype was counted at least ten times. The rearrangement links TRBV12-3 or TRBV12-4 to TRBJ2-1; the D gene is possibly TRBD2 (6 bases). The V and J ends lost 6 bases and 1 base respectively, with 19 bases between them. The CDR3 sequence is 17 residues long. Written as DNA, the CDR3 is TGTGCCAGCAGCTTGCGGGGTGGTAGCGGTTCCTACAATGAGCAGTTCTTC. This gives the protein CASSLRGGSGSYNEQFF.

This clonotype was detected many times. The chain has TRBV6-5 and TRBJ1-6; tentative D call: TRBD1 (6 bases). V lost 4 bases, J lost 2 bases, and 12 bases lay in between. The CDR3 length is 16 residues. Germline-derived CDR1 and CDR2 are MNHEY and SVGAGI. The CDR3, as DNA: TGTGCCAGCAGTTCCACCGGGACACCCTATAATTCACCCCTCCACTTT. Amino acid sequence: CASSSTGTPYNSPLHF.

This clonotype was picked up many times. This chain joins TRBV15 and TRBJ2-3; 11 bases match TRBD2. Germline-derived CDR1 and CDR2 are LNHNV and YYDKDF (reference sequence). J gave up 5 bases and V 0 bases, and 7 bases lay outside the gene matches. This CDR3 spans 17 amino acids. The CDR3 DNA follows: TGTGCCACCAGCAGAGATCCACTAGCGGGAGTTGGAGATACGCAGTATTTT. It yields the protein CATSRDPLAGVGDTQYF.

The table lists this clonotype with many counts. The CDR3 loop reads CASSKLDRGRGTEAFF. The CDR3 bases are TGCGCCAGCAGCAAACTGGACAGGGGGCGAGGCACTGAAGCTTTCTTT. This chain connects TRBV5-1 to TRBJ1-1, with 11 bases identical to TRBD1. The V gene end was trimmed by 4 bases and the J gene end by 4 bases; junction bases not matched to a gene: 9. CDR3 length: 16 amino acids. The germline gives CDR1 SGHRS, CDR2 YFSETQ.

This clonotype was observed many times. This chain links TRBV5-1 with TRBJ1-2; D is perhaps TRBD1 (5 bases). The V end was cut by 1 base, the J end by 5 bases, with 15 bases between. Germline V gene sequence: CDR1 SGHRS, CDR2 YFSETQ. The CDR3 sequence is 15 residues long. CDR3 loop: CASSLRTGLMYGYTF. DNA of the CDR3: TGCGCCAGCAGCTTGAGAACGGGACTTATGTATGGCTACACCTTC.

This clonotype was seen repeatedly, ten times or more. This rearrangement joins TRBV11-2 to TRBJ2-1, with a tentative D call TRBD2 (7 bases). The germline gives CDR1 SGHAT, CDR2 FQNNGV. Trimming removed 5 bases at V and 9 bases at J, with 26 bases between. This CDR3 has 17 amino acids. The CDR3, as DNA: TGTGCCAGCAGCCCAGCAGGGACTACAGGGCGGGCGGGTGAGCAGTTCTTC. It is translated as CASSPAGTTGRAGEQFF.

This clonotype appeared many times. The rearrangement joins TRBV12-3 or TRBV12-4 to TRBJ2-3, with 7 positions matching TRBD2. With V trimmed by 8 bases and J by 1 base, 6 bases remained unmatched. The CDR3 runs 14 residues. The CDR3 coding sequence is TGTGCCAGCGCGGTGGCGGGGGGCACAGATACGCAGTATTTT. Translation gives CASAVAGGTDTQYF.

The table lists this clonotype with many counts. The rearrangement links TRBV4-2 to TRBJ1-4, with no clear D. Germline CDR1 and CDR2: LGHNA and YNFKEQ. CDR3 length: 13 residues. V lost 4 bases, J lost 8 bases, and 11 bases lay in between. The CDR3 sequence is CASSLLSGEKLFF. The CDR3 nucleotides read TGTGCCAGCAGCCTCTTGAGCGGCGAAAAACTGTTTTTT.

The V and J genes are TRBV4-2 and TRBJ2-7; 13 bases are shared with TRBD2. Germline V lookup: CDR1 LGHNA, CDR2 YNFKEQ. The CDR3 runs to 18 residues. V lost 5 bases, J lost 4 bases, and 14 bases stayed unmatched. The CDR3 DNA sequence: TGTGCCAGCAGCTCGAAAGGGGGCGGGACTAGCGGGGCGTACGAGCAGTACTTC. The encoded protein is CASSSKGGGTSGAYEQYF.

At least ten counts were recorded for this clonotype. The rearrangement joins TRBV5-1 to TRBJ1-2; 11 nucleotides match TRBD1. V was clipped by 4 bases and J by 4 bases; unmatched bases: 12. CDR1 is SGHRS, CDR2 YFSETQ, per germline. The CDR3 extends over 17 amino acids. In DNA, the CDR3 is TGCGCCAGCAGCGCCCGGACAGGGGGCGACCCGCTCTATGGCTACACCTTC. Translated: CASSARTGGDPLYGYTF.

This clonotype was seen ten or more times. The chain carries TRBV5-4 and TRBJ2-7, with D possibly matching TRBD1 (5 bases). Trimming stripped 4 bases from V and 2 bases from J, with 13 bases between. Germline V gene sequence: CDR1 SGHNT, CDR2 YYREEE (reference sequence). The CDR3 has 14 residues. The CDR3 protein is CASSGKRGTYEQYF. The CDR3 DNA follows: TGTGCCAGCAGCGGTAAAAGGGGAACCTACGAGCAGTACTTC.

This clonotype was seen at least ten times. The chain uses TRBV5-1 and TRBJ1-1; D is ambiguous. Germline lookup yields CDR1 SGHRS and CDR2 YFSETQ. The CDR3 runs 14 residues. The V end lost 4 bases, the J end lost 4 bases, and 14 bases lay between the germline ends. This chain's CDR3 is CASSTRAGSTEAFF. In DNA, the CDR3 is TGCGCCAGCAGCACCCGGGCTGGGAGCACTGAAGCTTTCTTT. The entire variable domain, with the rest obtained from reference TRBV5-1 and TRBJ1-1, is as follows: KAGVTQTPRYLIKTRGQQVTLSCSPISGHRSVSWYQQTPGQGLQFLFEYFSETQRNKGNFPGRFSGRQFSNSRSEMNVSTLELGDSALYLCASSTRAGSTEAFFGQGTRLTVV.

This clonotype was recorded at least ten times. This chain links TRBV20-1 with TRBJ2-3, with 10 bases that match TRBD1. Germline V gene data show CDR1 as DFQATT and CDR2 as SNEGSKA (reference sequence). The V segment lost 3 bases and the J segment 5 bases; nucleotides outside the gene matches: 2. The CDR3 runs 13 residues. Written as DNA, the CDR3 is TGCAGTGCTAGTAGGGACAGGGGAGATACGCAGTATTTT. Translated, it gives CSASRDRGDTQYF.

Comment on this clonotype: One end of the junction does not line up with germline, which may come from a read error. This chain connects TRBV12-5 to TRBJ1-2, with TRBD1 matching 9 bases. Germline V gene sequence: CDR1 LGHNT, CDR2 FRNRAP. This CDR3 spans 13 amino acids. The CDR3 loop is CASGLTSGTGKFF. CDR3 nucleotide sequence: TGTGCTAGTGGTCTCACTTCAGGGACAGGGAAGTTCTTC.

On this clonotype itself: At one end, the junction sequence differs from germline, possibly due to a read error. The gene calls are TRBV5-1 and TRBJ1-2, with TRBD1 as a possible D gene (5 bases). Germline CDR1 reads SGHRS; CDR2 reads YFSETQ. The CDR3 covers 14 residues. The CDR3 DNA sequence: TGCGCCAGCACCTCTTCCGGGACGAAGTATGGCGACGCCTTC. It codes for CASTSSGTKYGDAF.

In this sample, this clonotype turned up many times. V and J are TRBV12-3 or TRBV12-4 and TRBJ1-5, with 9 bases aligning to TRBD1. The ends lost 5 bases at V and 6 bases at J; junction bases unmatched: 5. CDR3 length equals 14 residues. CDR3 protein: CASSHGTGFQPQHF. The CDR3 DNA follows: TGTGCCAGCAGTCACGGGACAGGGTTTCAGCCCCAGCATTTT.

This clonotype occurred many times. V and J are TRBV12-3 or TRBV12-4 and TRBJ2-1, with 7 bases matching TRBD2. This CDR3 is 12 amino acids long. The junction had 9 bases not matched to a gene; V was cut back by 7 bases and J by 12 bases. CDR3: CASTNSGLRQFF. The DNA of the CDR3 is TGTGCCAGCACGAATAGCGGGTTGCGGCAGTTCTTC.

This clonotype was seen many times. V gene TRBV20-1 combines with J gene TRBJ1-5; 8 bases align to TRBD1. Germline lookup yields CDR1 DFQATT and CDR2 SNEGSKA (reference sequence). With V trimmed by 0 bases and J by 4 bases, 5 bases remained unmatched. The CDR3 is made up of 15 amino acids. CDR3 region: CSARDPQGANQPQHF. The CDR3 DNA sequence: TGCAGTGCTAGAGATCCCCAGGGGGCAAATCAGCCCCAGCATTTT.

This clonotype was counted at least ten times. The chain is built from TRBV12-3 or TRBV12-4 and TRBJ2-3; D is possibly TRBD2 (6 bases). CDR3 length: 13 residues. V lost 6 bases and J lost 3, with 10 bases in between. The CDR3 bases are TGTGCCAGCAGGGTTGCGGGAACAGATACGCAGTATTTT. The encoded protein is CASRVAGTDTQYF.

For this clonotype: This could be a read error, since a much larger clone is one nucleotide away. This chain joins TRBV18 and TRBJ1-5; 8 bases align to TRBD1. With 10 bases clipped from V and 5 bases from J, the junction kept 13 bases outside the gene matches. Germline V CDR1 and CDR2: KGHSH, LQKENI. The CDR3 totals 15 residues. The CDR3 DNA reads TGTGCCAACTCGGAGCCGGGACAGGAGTATCAGCCCCAGCATTTT. Encoded protein: CANSEPGQEYQPQHF.

This clonotype came up many times. The chain has TRBV20-1 and TRBJ2-1; D ambiguous. The CDR3 runs to 14 residues. CDR1 is DFQATT and CDR2 is SNEGSKA in the germline V gene (reference sequence). V lost 3 bases and J lost 0, with 9 bases in between. CDR3 sequence reads: CSARAESSYNEQFF. In DNA, the CDR3 is TGCAGTGCTAGGGCGGAGAGCTCCTACAATGAGCAGTTCTTC.

The rearrangement links TRBV7-6 to TRBJ2-5; no clear D gene. The germline CDR1 and CDR2 sequences are SGHVS and FNYEAQ. Deletions cut 0 bases from V and 5 bases from J, with 10 bases between. This CDR3 contains 14 residues. The CDR3 DNA is TGTGCCAGCAGCTTAGCGTACCAGCCGGAGACCCAGTACTTC. Translating gives CASSLAYQPETQYF.

This clonotype was seen repeatedly, ten times or more. The chain joins TRBV30 to TRBJ1-1, with a tentative D call TRBD1 (5 bases). Germline assignment: CDR1 GTSNPN and CDR2 SVGIG (reference sequence). The CDR3 extends over 15 amino acids. The V end was cut by 0 bases, the J end by 1 base, with 12 bases between. The CDR3 DNA reads TGTGCCTGGAGTGTACGTGGGGGACGGAACACTGAAGCTTTCTTT. The encoded protein is CAWSVRGGRNTEAFF.

In its sample, this clonotype was seen many times. The chain employs TRBV29-1 and TRBJ2-2, with D perhaps TRBD1 (6 bases). CDR1 and CDR2 (germline): SQVTM, ANQGSEA. CDR3 length equals 13 residues. With 2 bases removed from V and 7 bases from J, the gap between germline ends came to 11 bases. CDR3 DNA sequence: TGCAGCGTTGAATTACAGGGTGGCGGGGAGCTGTTTTTT. It encodes CSVELQGGGELFF.